This TCR beta chain was found in a study of T cells in Graves' hyperthyroidism and ophthalmopathy. This clonotype was recorded many times. RNA transcripts yielded amplified TCR beta CDR3 regions. With the HTBI primer set, the TCR CDR3 went through a first round of RT-PCR. MiXCR, applied by TCRdb to the multiplex PCR reads, yields one record per CDR3 protein. This table has over 550,000 distinct CDR3 sequences, 16% appearing once. V was pared by 2 bases and J by 4 bases, with 26 bases between. The CDR3 runs to 19 residues. CDR1 is LGHDT and CDR2 is YNNKEL in the germline V gene (reference sequence). This chain uses TRBV3-1 with TRBJ2-5; D not certain. The sequenced material came from blood. The clonotype comes from a woman younger than 35 with Graves' hyperthyroidism. The CDR3 spells CASSQRPPIAGTGGETQYF. DNA for the CDR3: TGTGCCAGCAGCCAAAGACCCCCTATCGCAGGCACGGGTGGAGAGACCCAGTACTTC.